This T cell receptor beta chain was recorded in a study of shared clonotypes between healthy human individuals. Whole-study context: Per-donor plates numbered three CD4 naive, three CD4 memory, two CD8 naive and one CD8 memory.

A remark on this clone: Its antigen is unidentified. Different DNA sequences within this sample yield the same CDR3.

Investigators divided CD4+ cells into CD45RA+ naive and CD45RA-negative memory subsets. The repertoire was sequenced with immunoSEQ multiplex PCR; TCRdb's copy has only in-frame clones and lacks some. The data show about 1 million clones, roughly 80% seen once. Study-wide results and caveats: For naive CD4 cells, around 5% of clonotypes were shared across a handful of donors. Few donors restricted represented genetic and exposure-history diversity.

Sample: memory CD4+ T cells sorted from blood. Subset: CD45RA-negative fraction. The origin of this receptor is a man younger than 30 in good health.

CDR3 sequence (DNA): TGTGCCAGTAGGAGGGACAGCAATTCACCCCTCCACTTT. This translates into CASRRDSNSPLHF. This chain uses TRBV19 with TRBJ1-6; 7 nucleotides align to TRBD1. The junction had 3 bases not matched to a gene; V was cut back by 6 bases and J by 7 bases. There are 13 residues in the CDR3. The germline CDR1 and CDR2 sequences are LNHDA and SQIVND (reference sequence).